The clone carrying this TCR beta chain was observed a handful of times. Its specificity is not known. CDR1 is SGHRS and CDR2 is YFSETQ in the germline V gene. The V end was cut by 0 bases, the J end by 5 bases, with 14 bases between. This CDR3 region has 15 residues. Regions amplified from RNA transcripts were the TCR beta CDR3 regions. The HTBI primer set was used in a first-round RT-PCR of the TCR CDR3. TCRdb itself ran the multiplex PCR reads through MiXCR, one entry per CDR3 protein. This table holds hundreds of thousands of distinct CDR3 sequences, roughly 45% found once. Thyroid ultrasound, orbital computed tomography, clinical symptoms, and serum thyroxine and TRAb underpinned diagnoses. This sample is drawn from a study of T cells in Graves' hyperthyroidism and ophthalmopathy. Findings and caveats of the study: The model's output predicted ophthalmopathy at a median of about 6.5 months prior to onset.

The sequencing input was peripheral blood or thyroid tissue (not recorded which). The receptor comes from an adult man with Graves' disease, either hyperthyroidism or ophthalmopathy (not recorded which). The J gene is TRBJ1-2, the V gene TRBV5-1; D unclear. In DNA, the CDR3 is TGCGCCAGCAGCTTGGGGGCGGACTACCCGTATGGCTACACCTTC. Amino acid sequence: CASSLGADYPYGYTF.